This is a list of T cell receptor beta chains from one sample in a study of beta chain features in type 1 diabetes. Profiled with immunoSEQ multiplex PCR; TCRdb holds only in-frame clones, not every one. The data hold some 140,000 clones, with roughly 10% observed a single time. The specimen sequenced was central memory CD4+ T cells from blood. The receptors derive from a man aged 30-40 years with type 1 diabetes. The CDR3 runs from the conserved cysteine through the conserved F or W. D genes are given only for firm matches. Where a row states a size, it is once, few, many or the class of an expanded clone; other rows omit it.

TRBD2	NA	TRBJ2-2	TRBV27	CASSWKGEGGELFF	TGTGCCAGCAGTTGGAAAGGGGAGGGCGGGGAGCTGTTTTTT
TRBD2	few	TRBJ2-3	TRBV7-2	CASSPFGGGMTDTQYF	TGTGCCAGCAGCCCATTCGGGGGGGGCATGACAGATACGCAGTATTTT
NA	many	TRBJ2-5	TRBV9	CASSVLGAGTQYF	TGTGCCAGCAGCGTCTTGGGGGCGGGGACCCAGTACTTC
NA	NA	TRBJ2-1	TRBV6-1	CASSEVGAGENEQFF	TGTGCCAGCAGTGAAGTGGGGGCGGGGGAGAATGAGCAGTTCTTC
NA	few	TRBJ1-5	TRBV7-3	CASSIRGDQPQHF	TGTGCCAGCAGCATCAGGGGAGATCAGCCCCAGCATTTT
NA	few	TRBJ2-3	TRBV28	CASSFNRGSTDTQYF	TGTGCCAGCAGTTTTAATCGGGGGAGCACAGATACGCAGTATTTT
NA	once	TRBJ1-6	TRBV9	CASSVGSVSPLHF	TGTGCCAGCAGCGTAGGGAGCGTTTCACCCCTCCACTTT
TRBD2	NA	TRBJ2-3	TRBV5-4	CASSPTGGRDTQYF	TGTGCCAGCAGCCCAACGGGGGGTCGGGATACGCAGTATTTT
TRBD2	few	TRBJ2-1	TRBV7-9	CASSLLSGGASEQFF	TGTGCCAGCAGCTTATTGAGCGGGGGGGCGAGCGAGCAGTTCTTC
TRBD2	few	TRBJ2-3	TRBV5-1	CASRGGGGRDTQYF	TGCGCCAGCAGAGGTGGCGGGGGAAGGGATACGCAGTATTTT
TRBD1	few	TRBJ1-4	TRBV4-2	CASSHARTGGSEKLFF	TGTGCCAGCAGCCACGCCCGGACAGGGGGCTCTGAAAAACTGTTTTTT
NA	NA	TRBJ2-7	TRBV12-5	CASAPQGPTYEQYF	TGTGCTAGTGCCCCACAGGGTCCCACCTACGAGCAGTACTTC
TRBD1	NA	TRBJ2-2	TRBV5-4	CASSLWDRIAGELFF	TGTGCCAGCAGCTTGTGGGACAGGATCGCCGGGGAGCTGTTTTTT
TRBD1	NA	TRBJ1-2	TRBV7-2	CASQGVNYGYTF	TGTGCCAGTCAGGGGGTGAACTATGGCTACACCTTC
TRBD2	few	TRBJ2-1	TRBV7-8	CASSLVSSGGAYNEQFF	TGTGCCAGCAGCTTAGTCTCTAGCGGGGGGGCCTACAATGAGCAGTTCTTC
TRBD1	NA	TRBJ1-1	TRBV27	CASRTGVTEAFF	TGTGCCAGCAGGACAGGGGTAACTGAAGCTTTCTTT
TRBD1	NA	TRBJ1-5	TRBV5-4	CASSPRTGTQPQHF	TGTGCCAGCAGCCCCAGGACAGGAACTCAGCCCCAGCATTTT
NA	few	TRBJ1-1	TRBV15	CATSRPKTGENTEAFF	TGTGCCACCAGCAGACCTAAGACAGGAGAGAACACTGAAGCTTTCTTT
NA	NA	TRBJ2-3	TRBV7-2	CASSQGGGTDTQYF	TGTGCCAGCAGCCAGGGGGGTGGCACAGATACGCAGTATTTT
NA	few	TRBJ2-1	TRBV30	CAWGKGTTLTEQFF	TGTGCCTGGGGGAAGGGGACAACTCTGACTGAGCAGTTCTTC
TRBD2	few	TRBJ2-1	TRBV2	CASSETSGGYNEQFF	TGTGCCAGCAGCGAGACTAGCGGGGGGTACAATGAGCAGTTCTTC
TRBD1	NA	TRBJ2-7	TRBV6-5	CASRGRGYEQYF	TGTGCCAGCAGGGGCAGGGGGTACGAGCAGTACTTC
TRBD1	few	TRBJ1-3	TRBV28	CASSPTQGSGNTIYF	TGTGCCAGCAGTCCGACACAGGGGTCTGGAAACACCATATATTTT
TRBD1	many	TRBJ1-2	TRBV28	CASQPGQGPYGYTF	TGTGCCAGCCAACCGGGACAGGGCCCCTATGGCTACACCTTC
NA	few	TRBJ1-5	TRBV28	CASSLNEQPQHF	TGTGCCAGCAGTTTAAACGAGCAGCCCCAGCATTTT
NA	NA	TRBJ1-5	TRBV19	CASSGTVTSNQPQHF	TGTGCCAGTAGCGGAACAGTTACCAGCAATCAGCCCCAGCATTTT
NA	NA	TRBJ2-5	TRBV10-3	CAISEQQGSETQYF	TGTGCCATCAGTGAGCAACAGGGAAGCGAGACCCAGTACTTC
NA	NA	TRBJ1-5	TRBV9	CASSRGWNQPQHF	TGTGCCAGCAGCCGGGGGTGGAATCAGCCCCAGCATTTT
TRBD2	NA	TRBJ2-3	TRBV11-2	CASSLGLAGSTQYF	TGTGCCAGCAGCTTAGGGCTAGCGGGGAGCACGCAGTATTTT
TRBD1	NA	TRBJ1-3	TRBV27	CASRGQGTGNTIYF	TGTGCCAGTCGGGGACAGGGGACTGGAAACACCATATATTTT
TRBD1	NA	TRBJ1-6	TRBV9	CASSVRDRGQSPLHF	TGTGCCAGCAGCGTACGGGACAGGGGGCAGTCACCCCTCCACTTT
NA	NA	TRBJ1-5	TRBV7-8	CASSLQENQPQHF	TGTGCCAGCAGCTTGCAGGAAAATCAGCCCCAGCATTTT
NA	few	TRBJ1-2	TRBV6-1	CASSPSREGSYGYTF	TGTGCCAGCAGCCCGTCACGGGAAGGGAGCTATGGCTACACCTTC
NA	few	TRBJ2-1	TRBV5-1	CASSFLPTRGEQFF	TGCGCCAGCAGCTTCCTACCGACACGGGGAGAGCAGTTCTTC
TRBD2	few	TRBJ2-1	TRBV9	CASSARGEDYNEQFF	TGTGCCAGCAGCGCCCGGGGGGAGGACTACAATGAGCAGTTCTTC
NA	NA	TRBJ2-3	TRBV14	CASSQAGPYDTQYF	TGTGCCAGCAGCCAGGCGGGGCCGTATGATACGCAGTATTTT
NA	NA	TRBJ2-3	TRBV14	CASSRLLQGTQYF	TGTGCCAGCAGCCGACTCCTACAGGGTACGCAGTATTTT
NA	few	TRBJ2-2	TRBV2	CASSDVHGGVTGELFF	TGTGCCAGCAGTGACGTTCACGGGGGAGTCACCGGGGAGCTGTTTTTT
TRBD2	NA	TRBJ2-2	TRBV5-1	CASSLKGGRNTGELFF	TGCGCCAGCAGCTTGAAAGGCGGGAGGAACACCGGGGAGCTGTTTTTT
NA	NA	TRBJ1-5	TRBV4-2	CASSQAGYQPQHF	TGTGCCAGCAGCCAAGCAGGCTATCAGCCCCAGCATTTT
NA	NA	TRBJ1-4	TRBV10-2	CASTRQRGEKLFF	TGCGCCAGCACTCGGCAGCGAGGCGAAAAACTGTTTTTT
NA	NA	TRBJ2-1	TRBV7-2	CASSLALVAGDEQFF	TGTGCCAGCAGCTTAGCGTTAGTAGCCGGGGATGAGCAGTTCTTC
NA	NA	TRBJ1-2	TRBV9	CASSVDVGALGYTF	TGTGCCAGCAGCGTAGATGTGGGGGCGCTGGGCTACACCTTC
TRBD2	NA	TRBJ2-1	TRBV10-3	CAISGGGGAYNEQFF	TGTGCCATCAGTGGGGGTGGGGGGGCCTACAATGAGCAGTTCTTC